This T cell receptor beta chain was identified in a study of cytomegalovirus exposure and HLA in healthy donors. The PCR had 60 Vbeta and 13 Jbeta primers. TCRdb's copy holds only in-frame clones and misses some; the assay was immunoSEQ multiplex PCR. The data show 150,000 or so clones, 81% seen once. The CDR3 length is 16 residues. V lost 1 base and J lost 0, with 10 bases in between. CDR1 LNHDA and CDR2 SQIVND come from the germline V gene (reference sequence). Overall study findings and caveats: Later, TCR association rates were found to vary by HLA locus, highest for DRB1 and lowest for HLA-C.

Everyone who donated was a healthy bone marrow donor. This clone was found once. Antigen: not known. Sample: PBMCs. The sequence was obtained from a woman aged 18-29 years in good health and CMV-seropositive. The rearrangement joins TRBV19 to TRBJ1-3; D remains ambiguous. The CDR3 loop is CASSIVTGNSGNTIYF. The CDR3 DNA reads TGTGCCAGTAGTATAGTTACGGGGAACTCTGGAAACACCATATATTTT.